Reported below is one TCR beta chain. As yet, its antigen is unknown. The CDR3 runs to 14 residues. Germline assignment: CDR1 MNHEY and CDR2 SVGAGI. V lost 6 bases to trimming and J lost 6 bases, with 14 bases between them. This specimen belongs to a study of T cell repertoires in cytomegalovirus infection. At the level of the study: CMV epitopes used comprised recently identified HLA-C-restricted ones and well-studied HLA-B-restricted ones. TCR beta signatures that were public indicated CMV infection and matching HLA type.

TCRdb re-called the reads through MiXCR, storing one row per CDR3 protein. Among about 63,000 distinct CDR3 sequences listed, 20% to 25% were seen once. Study-wide results and limits: There were HLA-C-restricted CMV-specific TCR beta clonotypes dominating the ex vivo response. The cumulative frequency of public TCR beta families identified carriers of CMV plus the relevant HLA.

The chain is built from TRBV6-5 and TRBJ2-2; D tentatively reads TRBD1 or TRBD2 (5 bases each). The TCR sequence derives from a human donor in good health (CMV status not recorded). Some clones in this sample may be carry-over from other donors' samples. The sample consisted of CD8+ T cells from cultured PBMCs, taken from culture after CMV antigen stimulation. The CDR3 DNA sequence: TGTGCCAGCAGCCTCCGGGGCCTGGCCGGGGAGCTGTTTTTT. It specifies CASSLRGLAGELFF.